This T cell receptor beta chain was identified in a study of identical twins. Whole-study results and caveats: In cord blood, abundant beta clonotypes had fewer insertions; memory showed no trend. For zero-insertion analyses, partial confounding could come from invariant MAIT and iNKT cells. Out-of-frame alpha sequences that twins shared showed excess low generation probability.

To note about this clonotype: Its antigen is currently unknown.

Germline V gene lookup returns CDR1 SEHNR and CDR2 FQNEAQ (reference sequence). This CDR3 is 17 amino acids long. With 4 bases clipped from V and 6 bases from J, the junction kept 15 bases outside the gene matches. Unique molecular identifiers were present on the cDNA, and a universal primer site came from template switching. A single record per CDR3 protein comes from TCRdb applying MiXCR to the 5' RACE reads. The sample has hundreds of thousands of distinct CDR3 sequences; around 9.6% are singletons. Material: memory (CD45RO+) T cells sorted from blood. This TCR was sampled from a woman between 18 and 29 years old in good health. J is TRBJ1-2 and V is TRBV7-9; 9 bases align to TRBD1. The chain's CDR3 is CASSSTRWTGEAHGYTF. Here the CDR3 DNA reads TGTGCCAGCAGCTCGACCCGGTGGACAGGGGAGGCCCATGGCTACACCTTC.